What follows describes a single TCR beta chain. The sample holds a few counts of this clonotype. What this receptor recognizes is not known. Base qualities are missing; no much larger clone stands one base away. These data are taken from a study of T-cell reconstitution after alpha-beta-depleted transplantation in children (dated by TCRdb to 2016 to 2017). Background on the whole study: Using TCR repertoire profiling, the study followed T-cell immune reconstitution in a quantitative way in children after TCRalphabeta/CD19-depleted allogeneic hematopoietic cell transplantation.

The method was PCR. TCRdb names Illumina HiSeq 2500 as the instrument used. TCR libraries were prepared with molecular barcoding, using unique molecular identifiers to normalize TCRbeta repertoire quantification. TCRdb ran its own pipeline on the public reads, namely fastp trimming at Q25 and MiXCR clone calling, and kept in-frame beta chains. Merged by CDR3 protein, the rows form single entries marked with the most common genes and DNA. The sample table contains hundreds of thousands of distinct CDR3 sequences; only one count was recorded for 9.9% of them. About a tenth of the sample lies in the top ten. The CDR3 runs 12 residues from the cysteine to the phenylalanine. Only the CDR3 DNA stays, 36 bases, in frame from base 1. For CDR1 and CDR2, the germline V gene lists SQVTM and ANQGSEA.

Here the chain combines TRBV29-1 and TRBJ1-1; confidence is insufficient to name the D gene. The material was PBMCs from the stem cell graft donor, obtained from the stem cell graft. This receptor was identified in a human donor who donated a stem cell graft to a child with SCID. CDR3 region: CTAREANTEAFF. DNA sequence: TGCACCGCCCGGGAGGCGAACACTGAAGCTTTCTTT.